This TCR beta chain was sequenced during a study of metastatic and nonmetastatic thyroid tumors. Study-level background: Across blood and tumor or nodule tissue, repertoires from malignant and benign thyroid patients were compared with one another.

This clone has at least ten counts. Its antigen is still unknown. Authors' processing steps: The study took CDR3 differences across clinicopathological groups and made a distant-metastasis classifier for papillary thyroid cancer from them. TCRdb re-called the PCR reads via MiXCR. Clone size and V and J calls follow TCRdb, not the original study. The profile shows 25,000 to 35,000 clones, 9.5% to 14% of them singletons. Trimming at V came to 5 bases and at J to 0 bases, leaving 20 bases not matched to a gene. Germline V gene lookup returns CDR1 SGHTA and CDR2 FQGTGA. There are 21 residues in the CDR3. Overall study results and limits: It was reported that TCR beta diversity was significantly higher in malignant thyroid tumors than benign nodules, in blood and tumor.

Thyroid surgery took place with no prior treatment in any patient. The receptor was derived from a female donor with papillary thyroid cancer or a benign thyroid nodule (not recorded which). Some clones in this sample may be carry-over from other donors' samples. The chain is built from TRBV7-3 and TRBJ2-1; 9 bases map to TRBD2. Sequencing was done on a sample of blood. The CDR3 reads CASSPRSGREGLASSYNEQFF. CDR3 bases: TGTGCCAGCAGCCCTAGGTCCGGGCGGGAGGGCCTTGCGAGCTCCTACAATGAGCAGTTCTTC.